This TCR beta chain came from a study of blood T cell repertoires in COVID-19. Across the whole study: Spain, Italy and the United States supplied samples that represented acute and convalescent COVID-19. Nucleic acid was either cDNA or gDNA, and it came from T cells, B-cell-depleted T cells, or PBMCs.

Sequencing was performed with immunoSEQ multiplex PCR; in TCRdb, only in-frame clones are kept and a portion is missing. The table lists more than 250,000 clones, approximately 85% of them singletons. Participants' own reports of clinical history determined their cohort assignment. The study counted Cohort 3 donors as recovered given two negative PCRs, clearance, or symptom resolution. Germline V gene lookup returns CDR1 SGDLS and CDR2 YYNGEE. CDR3 size: 14 residues. Unmatched junction bases numbered 8, after V lost 3 bases and J lost 8 bases. The V call is TRBV9, the J call TRBJ1-5, with 7 positions matching TRBD1. The specimen sequenced was PBMCs or T cells enriched from blood (not recorded which). This receptor was taken from a man in his thirties or forties who had recovered from COVID-19. The CDR3 DNA sequence: TGTGCCAGCAGCGCATATCAGGGGGATAAGCCCCAGCATTTT. Its translation: CASSAYQGDKPQHF.